The 11 T cell receptor beta chains listed next were all sequenced from one sample in a study of CD8 T cells in Susac syndrome. It was with random hexamers that roughly 0.5 to 1 ug RNA was reverse transcribed. TCRdb fed the immunoSEQ multiplex PCR reads into MiXCR, producing one record per CDR3 protein. This sample has around 130,000 distinct CDR3 sequences, with roughly 94% found just once. The sample consisted of CD8+ T cells from PBMCs. The receptors here all came from a human donor with Susac syndrome.

The chain carries TRBV5-1 and TRBJ2-3, with TRBD2 matching 13 bases. The germline CDR1 and CDR2 sequences are SGHRS and YFSETQ. The V segment lost 4 bases and the J segment 5 bases; nucleotides outside the gene matches: 4. This CDR3 spans 15 amino acids. The CDR3 sequence: CASSMTSGGLDTQYF. For the CDR3, the DNA is TGCGCCAGCAGCATGACTAGCGGGGGGTTAGATACGCAGTATTTT.

The chain joins TRBV12-3 or TRBV12-4 to TRBJ2-3; D is perhaps TRBD1 or TRBD2 (5 bases each). This CDR3 comprises 14 residues. V dropped 3 bases and J dropped 5 bases, with 12 bases sitting between them. Here the CDR3 reads CASSLGPGGDTQYF. The CDR3 nucleotides read TGTGCCAGCAGTTTGGGCCCTGGGGGAGATACGCAGTATTTT.

The V and J genes are TRBV20-1 and TRBJ1-1; TRBD1 might be the D (5 bases). The germline V gene has CDR1 DFQATT and CDR2 SNEGSKA (reference sequence). This CDR3 comprises 10 residues. The CDR3 loop reads CGGVATEAFF. CDR3 in DNA: TGCGGGGGGGTGGCCACTGAAGCTTTCTTT.

This clonotype was observed once. V gene TRBV7-9 combines with J gene TRBJ1-2; TRBD1 aligns across 8 bases. The CDR3 length is 15 residues. CDR1 is SEHNR, CDR2 FQNEAQ, per germline (reference sequence). The junction had 8 bases not matched to a gene; V was cut back by 5 bases and J by 3 bases. This CDR3 reads CASSRGQGADYGYTF. The CDR3 DNA follows: TGTGCCAGCAGCCGCGGACAGGGAGCGGACTATGGCTACACCTTC.

The J gene is TRBJ2-4, the V gene TRBV2, with TRBD2 identical over 11 bases. J was trimmed by 7 bases and V by 1 base; bases with no gene match: 9. Germline assignment: CDR1 SNHLY and CDR2 FYNNEI. This CDR3 comprises 17 residues. DNA for the CDR3: TGTGCCAGCAGTGAAGGGTTAGCGGGGGGGCCTTCCAACATTCAGTACTTC. Protein: CASSEGLAGGPSNIQYF.

This chain joins TRBV4-1 and TRBJ2-5; a weak D match, TRBD1 (6 bases). This CDR3 has 15 amino acids. V was pared by 1 base and J by 2 bases, with 11 bases between. Looked up from germline, CDR1 is MGHRA and CDR2 is YSYEKL. The CDR3 DNA reads as TGCGCCAGCAGCCAAGCTGAAGGGGGACAAGAGACCCAGTACTTC. It encodes CASSQAEGGQETQYF.

The V gene is TRBV27, the J gene TRBJ2-1; 7 bases map to TRBD2. Looked up from germline, CDR1 is MNHEY and CDR2 is SMNVEV (reference sequence). This CDR3 has 16 amino acids. V lost 2 bases to trimming and J lost 5 bases; unmatched junction nucleotides: 9. The CDR3, as DNA: TGTGCCAGCAGTTTAATAGCGGGTCGGTTTCACAATGAGCAGTTCTTC. As protein: CASSLIAGRFHNEQFF.

The chain combines TRBV12-3 or TRBV12-4 with TRBJ2-3; D is possibly TRBD2 (6 bases). This CDR3 has 17 residues. With 5 bases removed from V and 6 bases from J, the gap between germline ends came to 24 bases. CDR3 coding DNA: TGTGCCAGCAGTAATAGGGTGGAGGGAGCCCCCTTGGATACGCAGTATTTT. Protein product: CASSNRVEGAPLDTQYF.

This clonotype came up once. The chain employs TRBV4-1 and TRBJ1-1; possible D gene TRBD1, 6 bases. Trimming cost V 2 bases and J 0 bases, with 10 bases left between them. CDR1 is MGHRA and CDR2 is YSYEKL in the germline V gene. The CDR3 length is 15 residues. The CDR3 sequence: CASSQHTGMNTEAFF. CDR3 DNA sequence: TGCGCCAGCAGCCAACACACAGGGATGAACACTGAAGCTTTCTTT.

The chain combines TRBV7-9 with TRBJ1-1; perhaps TRBD1 as D (5 bases). Germline CDR1 is SEHNR and CDR2 is FQNEAQ (reference sequence). V was pared by 5 bases and J by 4 bases, with 20 bases between. This CDR3 has 16 amino acids. CDR3 residues: CASSAPGLQRGTEAFF. Here the CDR3 DNA reads TGTGCCAGCAGCGCCCCGGGGCTACAGAGGGGCACTGAAGCTTTCTTT.

This sequence joins TRBV29-1 and TRBJ2-7, with a weak D call TRBD1 (6 bases). Germline V gene lookup returns CDR1 SQVTM and CDR2 ANQGSEA. This CDR3 spans 14 amino acids. Trimming cost V 0 bases and J 2 bases, with 11 bases left between them. CDR3 amino acids: CSVEDGGRPYEQYF. The DNA of the CDR3 is TGCAGCGTTGAAGATGGGGGCAGGCCCTACGAGCAGTACTTC.